The clone carrying this T cell receptor beta chain showed up just once. The antigen is unknown. Measured with immunoSEQ multiplex PCR; TCRdb has only the in-frame clones, and not every one. The sample carries over 1.5 million clones, around 98% recorded once. The donors were all Caucasian adults (living in Nashville, Tennessee). This sample is part of a study of shared clonotypes between healthy human individuals. Turning to the study itself: A donor's plate count was three for CD4 naive and three for CD4 memory; CD8 naive had two and CD8 memory one. Whole-study results and caveats: Between four donors, naive CD4 clonotypes were shared at a level of around 4.8%. Despite large depth, rarefaction showed incomplete sorted-subset sequencing.

CDR1 and CDR2 (germline): DFQATT, SNEGSKA (reference sequence). Trimming removed 5 bases from V and 7 bases from J, with 9 bases in between. This CDR3 spans 10 amino acids. The sample consisted of naive CD4+ T cells sorted from blood. The subset is: CD45RA+ positively selected. This TCR derives from a man younger than 40 in good health. V and J are TRBV20-1 and TRBJ2-7, with D hard to call. The CDR3 reads CSAPMGEQYF. CDR3 DNA: TGCAGTGCTCCCATGGGGGAGCAGTACTTC.